This passage covers 24 T cell receptor beta chains from one sample sequenced in a study of T cell responses to AZD1222 COVID-19 vaccine. The repertoire was sequenced with immunoSEQ multiplex PCR; TCRdb's copy has only in-frame clones and lacks some. The sample holds approximately 140,000 clones, around 90% seen once. Specimen: peripheral blood, collected 28 days after the second AZD1222 dose. These receptors were taken from an adult who received the AZD1222 COVID-19 vaccine.

This rearrangement joins TRBV28 to TRBJ2-7, with a possible D match to TRBD2 (6 bases). The ends were cut back, 6 bases at V and 7 bases at J, with 25 bases in the middle. The CDR3 runs to 16 residues. Germline V gene sequence: CDR1 MDHEN, CDR2 SYDVKM. CDR3 bases: TGTGCCAGCAGACAACCACCGGGACTGACTGTAGGGGAGCAGTACTTC. Translated: CASRQPPGLTVGEQYF.

The genes are TRBV15 and TRBJ2-7, with 7 bases fitting TRBD1. The germline V gene has CDR1 LNHNV and CDR2 YYDKDF (reference sequence). The CDR3 totals 15 residues. The junction had 9 bases not matched to a gene; V was cut back by 5 bases and J by 2 bases. The CDR3 loop is CATSGSTGLTYEQYF. DNA of the CDR3: TGTGCCACCAGCGGATCGACAGGGCTTACCTACGAGCAGTACTTC.

V and J are TRBV9 and TRBJ2-2; 7 bases fit TRBD1. The ends lost 0 bases at V and 3 bases at J; junction bases unmatched: 5. Germline CDR1 reads SGDLS; CDR2 reads YYNGEE. CDR3 length: 16 residues. The CDR3 DNA sequence: TGTGCCAGCAGCGTAGGACAGGGTGCGTACACCGGGGAGCTGTTTTTT. This encodes CASSVGQGAYTGELFF.

The genes are TRBV9 and TRBJ1-3; D is ambiguous. The CDR3 spans 15 residues. Germline V gene data show CDR1 as SGDLS and CDR2 as YYNGEE. The V and J ends lost 0 bases and 2 bases respectively, with 9 bases between them. The CDR3 reads CASSVGGRAGNTIYF. CDR3 DNA: TGTGCCAGCAGCGTAGGTGGGCGGGCTGGAAACACCATATATTTT.

V usage is TRBV18 and J usage is TRBJ2-7; 10 nucleotides line up with TRBD1. CDR1 KGHSH and CDR2 LQKENI come from the germline V gene. V gave up 0 bases and J gave up 4 bases; unmatched junction bases: 6. The CDR3 spans 16 residues. In nucleotides, the CDR3 is TGTGCCAGCTCACCACCTAGGCGGGACAGGGGATACGAGCAGTACTTC. Translation: CASSPPRRDRGYEQYF.

J is TRBJ2-7 and V is TRBV5-1; 8 bases map to TRBD1. After removal of 7 bases from V and 4 bases from J, the junction contained 13 bases not matched to a gene. The CDR3 has 15 amino acids. From germline, CDR1 is SGHRS and CDR2 YFSETQ. The CDR3 nucleotides read TGCGCCAGCCGGCCAGGGGCAGGGGGCTTGTACGAGCAGTACTTC. This sequence encodes CASRPGAGGLYEQYF.

V usage is TRBV9 and J usage is TRBJ1-3; a weak D match, TRBD1 (5 bases). Per the germline V gene, CDR1 is SGDLS and CDR2 is YYNGEE. Trimming removed 3 bases at V and 0 bases at J, with 13 bases between. This CDR3 has 16 residues. CDR3 sequence reads: CASSEGTGDSGNTIYF. The DNA of the CDR3 is TGTGCCAGCAGCGAGGGAACAGGTGACTCTGGAAACACCATATATTTT.

The CDR3 sequence: CATDGTYNEQFF. CDR3 bases: TGTGCCACGGACGGGACCTACAATGAGCAGTTCTTC. This sequence joins TRBV28 and TRBJ2-1; the D gene is possibly TRBD2 (5 bases). With 10 bases removed from V and 2 bases from J, the gap between germline ends came to 9 bases. CDR3 length: 12 amino acids. Germline V gene sequence: CDR1 MDHEN, CDR2 SYDVKM.

The CDR3 DNA follows: TGCGCCAGCACGAGCGGGATGAACACCGGGGAGCTGTTTTTT. Translated, it gives CASTSGMNTGELFF. The chain employs TRBV10-1 and TRBJ2-2; 7 bases are a match to TRBD2. V shed 7 bases, J shed 1 base, and the junction held 3 bases outside the gene matches. This CDR3 contains 14 residues. Per the germline V gene, CDR1 is WNHNN and CDR2 is SYGVQD (reference sequence).

The chain has TRBV7-9 and TRBJ2-2; TRBD2 agrees at 10 bases. The V gene's germline CDR1 is SEHNR and CDR2 FQNEAQ (reference sequence). The CDR3 contains 19 residues. V shed 1 base and J 4 bases; nucleotides not matched to a gene: 12. CDR3 residues: CASSLGPRVAGGITGELFF. CDR3 in DNA: TGTGCCAGCAGCTTAGGACCTCGAGTAGCGGGAGGAATCACCGGGGAGCTGTTTTTT. The full variable domain, rest sourced from reference TRBV7-9 and TRBJ2-2, is DTGVSQNPRHKITKRGQNVTFRCDPISEHNRLYWYRQTLGQGPEFLTYFQNEAQLEKSRLLSDRFSAERPKGSFSTLEIQRTEQGDSAMYLCASSLGPRVAGGITGELFFGEGSRLTVL.

CDR3 in DNA: TGTGCCATCAGTGAGTCGGAACGCACTGAAGCTTTCTTT. Amino acids: CAISESERTEAFF. This chain joins TRBV10-3 and TRBJ1-1; D is uncertain. V was shortened by 0 bases and J by 4 bases, with 6 bases between the two germline ends. Germline values: CDR1 ENHRY, CDR2 SYGVKD. The CDR3 is made up of 13 amino acids.

The rearrangement links TRBV7-9 to TRBJ1-1, with TRBD1 as a possible D gene (5 bases). V was cut by 3 bases and J by 4 bases, with 27 bases left in between. The CDR3 length is 19 residues. Germline V gene lookup returns CDR1 SEHNR and CDR2 FQNEAQ (reference sequence). The CDR3 sequence is CASSLGFGGSIKRGTEAFF. DNA for the CDR3: TGTGCCAGCAGCTTGGGGTTCGGGGGATCCATTAAACGAGGCACTGAAGCTTTCTTT.

V usage is TRBV27 and J usage is TRBJ2-7; perhaps D is TRBD1 or TRBD2 (5 bases each). Germline assignment: CDR1 MNHEY and CDR2 SMNVEV (reference sequence). Trimming took 5 bases from V and 1 from J, leaving 12 bases between them. This CDR3 has 14 residues. Here the CDR3 DNA reads TGTGCCAGCAGTCCCTCGGGGCGGTCCTACGAGCAGTACTTC. Protein product: CASSPSGRSYEQYF.

The V gene is TRBV9, the J gene TRBJ1-1; TRBD1 agrees at 7 bases. J was trimmed by 4 bases and V by 3 bases; bases with no gene match: 12. The CDR3 contains 16 residues. The germline V gene encodes CDR1 SGDLS and CDR2 YYNGEE. Here the CDR3 DNA reads TGTGCCAGCAGCGCCGTCACAGGGGACGGTGGCACTGAAGCTTTCTTT. This gives the protein CASSAVTGDGGTEAFF.

V usage is TRBV18 and J usage is TRBJ2-7; TRBD2 agrees at 7 bases. From germline, CDR1 is KGHSH and CDR2 LQKENI. V lost 4 bases and J lost 6; bases outside the gene matches: 12. This CDR3 is 15 amino acids long. CDR3 coding DNA: TGTGCCAGCTCACAGGAATCGGGGGGAGCGGGCGAGCAGTACTTC. Translation gives CASSQESGGAGEQYF.

The rearrangement joins TRBV6-7 to TRBJ2-7, with D possibly being TRBD1 or TRBD2 (7 bases each). TRBV6-7 is treated as an ORF (open reading frame) with a function not yet certain. Trimming shortened V by 2 bases and J by 5 bases, and 19 bases separated the two germline ends. This CDR3 is built from 16 residues. Here the CDR3 reads CASSYPRGGRGDEQYF. The CDR3 DNA reads as TGTGCCAGCAGTTACCCTCGCGGGGGCAGGGGGGACGAGCAGTACTTC.

The chain links TRBV7-9 to TRBJ2-3; D is possibly TRBD2 (6 bases). Germline V gene lookup returns CDR1 SEHNR and CDR2 FQNEAQ (reference sequence). The CDR3 covers 16 residues. V dropped 1 base and J dropped 2 bases, with 13 bases sitting between them. For the CDR3, the DNA is TGTGCCAGCAGCTTAGGACAGCGGGCTCTCACAGATACGCAGTATTTT. It codes for CASSLGQRALTDTQYF.

This chain connects TRBV4-3 to TRBJ1-1; 9 nucleotides match TRBD1. J was trimmed by 1 base and V by 3 bases; bases with no gene match: 6. Germline CDR1 LGHNA, CDR2 YSLEER. There are 16 residues in the CDR3. The chain's CDR3 is CASSHWGQGRNTEAFF. In DNA, the CDR3 is TGCGCCAGCAGCCATTGGGGACAGGGAAGGAACACTGAAGCTTTCTTT.

This clone was observed a handful of times. The chain couples TRBV19 to TRBJ1-1; 8 nucleotides match TRBD1. CDR3 size: 16 residues. J was trimmed by 1 base and V by 4 bases; bases with no gene match: 8. Germline V gene sequence: CDR1 LNHDA, CDR2 SQIVND (reference sequence). CDR3 sequence (DNA): TGTGCCAGTAGTACGGGGACAGGCCGCACGAACACTGAAGCTTTCTTT. The encoded protein is CASSTGTGRTNTEAFF.

The chain carries TRBV6-1 and TRBJ1-5; D gene uncertain. The V gene lost 1 base and the J gene lost 1 base, with 2 bases spanning the gap. This CDR3 is 13 amino acids long. Germline V gives CDR1 MNHNS, CDR2 SASEGT. Here the CDR3 DNA reads TGTGCCAGCAGTGAAGTGAGCAATCAGCCCCAGCATTTT. This gives the protein CASSEVSNQPQHF.

This chain joins TRBV9 and TRBJ2-7, with D perhaps given as TRBD1 or TRBD2 (7 bases each). Between the trimmed V and J ends, which lost 2 bases and 2 bases, there was a span of 17 bases. The CDR3 covers 16 residues. The germline gives CDR1 SGDLS, CDR2 YYNGEE. The CDR3 DNA sequence: TGTGCCAGCAGCGTTTCAGCAGGGGGACTAACCTACGAGCAGTACTTC. It codes for CASSVSAGGLTYEQYF.

This clone was found once. The chain links TRBV28 to TRBJ2-1; 9 positions match TRBD2. Germline CDR1 and CDR2: MDHEN and SYDVKM. The ends lost 8 bases at V and 0 bases at J; junction bases unmatched: 11. This CDR3 contains 17 residues. This CDR3 is CASLSVAGDSSYNEQFF. The CDR3 nucleotides are TGTGCCAGCCTATCGGTAGCGGGGGATTCCTCCTACAATGAGCAGTTCTTC.

V usage is TRBV6-5 and J usage is TRBJ1-5, with 9 bases matching TRBD1. In germline, CDR1 is MNHEY, CDR2 SVGAGI. Trimming at V came to 0 bases and at J to 4 bases, leaving 1 base not matched to a gene. The CDR3 covers 15 residues. In DNA, the CDR3 is TGTGCCAGCAGTTACTCGACAGGGGGGAATCAGCCCCAGCATTTT. The encoded protein is CASSYSTGGNQPQHF.

The chain combines TRBV4-3 with TRBJ2-7, with D possibly being TRBD2 (5 bases). V lost 0 bases and J lost 2, with 14 bases in between. Germline CDR1 reads LGHNA; CDR2 reads YSLEER. The CDR3 loop spans 16 amino acids. CDR3 sequence (DNA): TGCGCCAGCAGCCAAGATAGTGCGGGCCCCGCCTACGAGCAGTACTTC. The encoded protein is CASSQDSAGPAYEQYF.